This is a list of T cell receptor beta chains from one sample in a study of T cell responses to AZD1222 COVID-19 vaccine. Here immunoSEQ multiplex PCR was the method, and the copy in TCRdb shows in-frame clones only, minus some. The table records approximately 150,000 clones, 90% to 95% of them present only once. The input for sequencing was peripheral blood, taken after recovery from COVID-19. The receptor source for this set is an adult who had recovered from COVID-19. CDR3s include the opening cysteine and the closing phenylalanine or tryptophan. Fields, in order: J gene, clone size, V gene, D gene, CDR3 DNA, CDR3 protein. The D gene is left open where the match is weak. Size is omitted from some rows. Given values are once, few, many or a class for expanded clones.

TRBJ1-2	-	TRBV4-2	-	TGTGCCAGCAGCCAAGTCCCCGCCGGAGAAAACTATGGCTACACCTTC	CASSQVPAGENYGYTF
TRBJ2-7	-	TRBV6-5	-	TGTGCCAGCAGTACAGGGTTTGGGGGCTCCTACGAGCAGTACTTC	CASSTGFGGSYEQYF
TRBJ2-7	-	TRBV5-6	TRBD1	TGTGCCAGCAGCCCGGGCAGGGGGTACGAGCAGTACTTC	CASSPGRGYEQYF
TRBJ1-4	-	TRBV4-1	-	TGCGCCAGCAGCCCTACGGTGAATGAAAAACTGTTTTTT	CASSPTVNEKLFF
TRBJ2-7	-	TRBV6-1	TRBD2	TGTGCCAGCAGTGGGCGAGGGGCTAGCGGGAGCAGCCCCTACGAGCAGTACTTC	CASSGRGASGSSPYEQYF
TRBJ1-5	-	TRBV5-5	-	TGTGCCAGCAGCTTGGACAGCTATAGCAATCAGCCCCAGCATTTT	CASSLDSYSNQPQHF
TRBJ1-2	-	TRBV19	TRBD1	TGTGCCAGTAACCCAGACAGGGGGAGCTATGGCTACACCTTC	CASNPDRGSYGYTF
TRBJ2-7	-	TRBV5-5	-	TGTGCCAGCATCCCGGGCGAGGGAATGAGCTCCTACGAGCAGTACTTC	CASIPGEGMSSYEQYF
TRBJ2-1	-	TRBV21-1	-	TGTGCCAGCACCCCCAAGCGCCGGGACACTCACAATGAGCAGTTCTTC	CASTPKRRDTHNEQFF
TRBJ2-5	-	TRBV6-1	-	TGTGCCAGCAGTGAAAACAGGGAGACCCAGTACTTC	CASSENRETQYF
TRBJ2-6	-	TRBV3-1/TRBV3-2	TRBD1	TGTGCCAGCAGTCGAATACGGGACAGGGCTGTCTCTGGGGCCAACGTCCTGACTTTC	CASSRIRDRAVSGANVLTF
TRBJ1-2	-	TRBV10-3	-	TGTGCCATCTCCCCCCAGATTAACTATGGCTACACCTTC	CAISPQINYGYTF
TRBJ2-4	-	TRBV28	-	TGTGCCAGCAGTCCCGGGCCACCAAACATTCAGTACTTC	CASSPGPPNIQYF
TRBJ1-5	once	TRBV27	TRBD1	TGTGCCAGCAGACAGGGGGGTAGCAATCAGCCCCAGCATTTT	CASRQGGSNQPQHF
TRBJ1-4	-	TRBV20-1	-	TGCAGTGCTCAACTTAATGAAAAACTGTTTTTT	CSAQLNEKLFF
TRBJ2-2	-	TRBV3-1/TRBV3-2	TRBD1	TGTGCCAGCAGCCAAACTGGCAGGGGGCTCACCGGGGAGCTGTTTTTT	CASSQTGRGLTGELFF
TRBJ1-1	once	TRBV27	-	TGTGCCAGCAGGGAGGGAACTGAAGCTTTCTTT	CASREGTEAFF
TRBJ2-5	-	TRBV7-3	-	TGTGCCAGCAGCCCCACGACAGGACCCCCAGAGACCCAGTACTTC	CASSPTTGPPETQYF
TRBJ2-1	-	TRBV28	-	TGTGCCAGCACCCTGGGTGGGGGCTCCTACAATGAGCAGTTCTTC	CASTLGGGSYNEQFF
TRBJ2-2	-	TRBV6-2/TRBV6-3	TRBD2	TGTGCCAGCAGTTACTCGACCGGGAGGAGGGAGGCCGGGGAGCTGTTTTTT	CASSYSTGRREAGELFF
TRBJ2-5	-	TRBV7-8	TRBD2	TGTGCCAGCAGCAAGCGAGGACTAGCGGGAGCAGAGACCCAGTACTTC	CASSKRGLAGAETQYF
TRBJ2-3	-	TRBV27	TRBD2	TGTGCCAGCAGTCCCAGGGGAGAACTAGCGGGAGTAACAGATACGCAGTATTTT	CASSPRGELAGVTDTQYF
TRBJ1-2	once	TRBV4-1	-	TGCGCCAGCAGCCAAGATGGGGGGCGGTATGGCTACACCTTC	CASSQDGGRYGYTF
TRBJ1-3	once	TRBV24-1	TRBD1	TGTGCCACCAGTGATTTGCACAAACAGGGGTTCTCTGGAAACACCATATATTTT	CATSDLHKQGFSGNTIYF
TRBJ2-5	-	TRBV12-3/TRBV12-4	-	TGTGCCAGCAGGTCCGGGATACAAGAGACCCAGTACTTC	CASRSGIQETQYF
TRBJ2-1	-	TRBV3-1/TRBV3-2	TRBD2	TGTGCCAGCAGATCCGCCTTCGGGGGGGTCTACAATGAGCAGTTCTTC	CASRSAFGGVYNEQFF
TRBJ2-5	-	TRBV7-9	-	TGTGCCAGCAGCTTTGGCCCAAAAGGAGAGACCCAGTACTTC	CASSFGPKGETQYF
TRBJ1-2	-	TRBV18	-	TGTGCCAGCTCACCACCCTTTCAAATAGGGTTTACTTATGGCTACACCTTC	CASSPPFQIGFTYGYTF
TRBJ1-1	-	TRBV13	TRBD1	TGTGCCAGCAGCTTAGGCCCCAGCCCACAGGGGTACACTGAAGCTTTCTTT	CASSLGPSPQGYTEAFF
TRBJ2-1	-	TRBV11-1	-	TGTGCCAGCAGCTTACGGCGGGAAGTTGGATACAATGAGCAGTTCTTC	CASSLRREVGYNEQFF
TRBJ1-4	-	TRBV5-1	-	TGCGCCAGCAGCTTGGCCAGGGACTTACAGGGTTCGAATGAAAAACTGTTTTTT	CASSLARDLQGSNEKLFF
TRBJ1-1	-	TRBV9	-	TGTGCCAGCAGCGTAGGGGGGCGCATCGGCACTGAAGCTTTCTTT	CASSVGGRIGTEAFF
TRBJ1-1	-	TRBV29-1	-	TGCAGCGCCCAGAACACTGAAGCTTTCTTT	CSAQNTEAFF
TRBJ1-1	-	TRBV6-5	TRBD1	TGTGCCAGCAGGGGTGGGACAGGGAACACTGAAGCTTTCTTT	CASRGGTGNTEAFF
TRBJ1-2	-	TRBV19	-	TGTGCCAGTAGTATAGTGTTAGACTTCAGACTCTATGGCTACACCTTC	CASSIVLDFRLYGYTF
TRBJ2-3	-	TRBV19	-	TGTGCCAGTAGTATAGTGGGGCCAGATACGCAGTATTTT	CASSIVGPDTQYF
TRBJ1-6	-	TRBV29-1	-	TGCAGCGTTGCTGGGGGGGTGAATTCACCCCTCCACTTT	CSVAGGVNSPLHF
TRBJ2-7	-	TRBV19	-	TGTGCCAGTAATCGGGCAGCCTCTTCCGAGCAGTACTTC	CASNRAASSEQYF
TRBJ2-5	-	TRBV11-2	TRBD1	TGTGCCAGCAGCCAAGGGACAGTCAGCCAAGAGACCCAGTACTTC	CASSQGTVSQETQYF
TRBJ2-3	-	TRBV10-2	TRBD2	TGCGCCAGCAGCTCCCCACTAGCGGGAGCACTCACAGATACGCAGTATTTT	CASSSPLAGALTDTQYF
TRBJ2-1	few	TRBV6-5	TRBD2	TGTGCCAGCAGGATTAGCGGGGCCAATGAGCAGTTCTTC	CASRISGANEQFF
TRBJ2-4	-	TRBV19	TRBD2	TGTGCCAGTATGCTAGCGGGAGGGCCCGTCGGCATTCAGTACTTC	CASMLAGGPVGIQYF
TRBJ2-7	-	TRBV28	TRBD2	TGTGCCAGCAGCCCGACCCGACTAGCGGTTCCGTACGAGCAGTACTTC	CASSPTRLAVPYEQYF
TRBJ2-5	once	TRBV29-1	TRBD2	TGCAGCGTTGAAGGTCCTAGCGGCCAAGAGACCCAGTACTTC	CSVEGPSGQETQYF
TRBJ2-2	-	TRBV7-2	TRBD2	TGTGCCAGCAGCTTATCCCTAGCGGCGGCCGGGGAGCTGTTTTTT	CASSLSLAAAGELFF
TRBJ1-2	once	TRBV7-9	-	TGTGCCAGCAGCTCCCAGACAGACTATTTAGATGGCTACACCTTC	CASSSQTDYLDGYTF
TRBJ1-2	-	TRBV9	-	TGTGCCAGCAGGTCAGTCTATGGCTACACCTTT	CASRSVYGYTF
TRBJ2-7	-	TRBV27	-	TGTGCCAGCAGTCTCTTCTGGACCTACGAGCAGTACTTC	CASSLFWTYEQYF
TRBJ2-5	-	TRBV3-1/TRBV3-2	-	TGTGCCAGCAGCCCGGCCCTGGGTAGGGAGACCCAGTACTTC	CASSPALGRETQYF
TRBJ1-5	-	TRBV28	-	TGTGCCAGCAGCTCAGAGGAAGCGCAGCCCCAGCATTTT	CASSSEEAQPQHF
TRBJ2-2	-	TRBV24-1	TRBD1	TGTGCCTCCAACCAGGGGGCGGGCACCGGGGAGCTGTTTTTT	CASNQGAGTGELFF
TRBJ2-7	-	TRBV12-3/TRBV12-4	TRBD1	TGTGCCAGCAGCGGACAGGGGGTCTACGAGCAGTACTTC	CASSGQGVYEQYF
TRBJ2-7	-	TRBV2	-	TGTGCCACTTTACGGGATAAGAAGGGCTACGAGCAGTACTTC	CATLRDKKGYEQYF
TRBJ2-2	-	TRBV21-1	-	TGTGCCAGCAGCAAACTAACCGGGGAGCTGTTTTTT	CASSKLTGELFF
TRBJ2-1	-	TRBV6-5	-	TGTGCCAGCAGTTACTCAGCCTCCTACAATGAGCAGTTCTTC	CASSYSASYNEQFF
TRBJ2-7	few	TRBV5-5	-	TGTGCCAGCAGCACCAGGGAATACGAGCAGTACTTC	CASSTREYEQYF